The 13 T cell receptor beta chains in this list originate from one sample, sequenced in a study of T cell responses to AZD1222 COVID-19 vaccine. Some clones are missing from TCRdb's copy, which holds only in-frame ones; the method was immunoSEQ multiplex PCR. This sample has 90,000 to 150,000 clones, with 80% to 90% found just once. The sample here was peripheral blood, taken on day 0 of AZD1222 vaccination. These receptor sequences come from an adult in good health.

This clone was seen just once. V gene TRBV6-6 combines with J gene TRBJ2-1; D may be TRBD2 (5 bases). This CDR3 comprises 12 residues. The V end lost 9 bases, the J end lost 7 bases, and 13 bases lay between the germline ends. Per germline, CDR1 MNHNY and CDR2 SVGAGI (reference sequence). In DNA form, the CDR3 reads TGTGCCAGTGATGCGAGGGTTAATGAGCAGTTCTTC. Protein product: CASDARVNEQFF.

The chain carries TRBV6-2 or TRBV6-3 and TRBJ2-7; tentative D call: TRBD2 (5 bases). Germline loops: CDR1 MNHEY, CDR2 SVGEGT. The CDR3 loop spans 15 amino acids. V lost 4 bases and J lost 3, with 16 bases in between. The CDR3 loop is CASSSGLEGNYEQYF. Written as DNA, the CDR3 is TGTGCCAGCAGTTCCGGGCTAGAGGGAAACTACGAGCAGTACTTC.

The J gene is TRBJ1-1, the V gene TRBV4-1; D uncertain. The CDR3 consists of 14 residues. V lost 1 base, J lost 4 bases, and 10 bases lay in between. CDR1 and CDR2 from the germline V gene are MGHRA and YSYEKL. This CDR3 is CASSQAPTGTEAFF. In nucleotides, the CDR3 is TGCGCCAGCAGCCAAGCCCCCACGGGCACTGAAGCTTTCTTT.

The rearrangement joins TRBV7-6 to TRBJ2-1; tentatively, D is TRBD2 (5 bases). The germline V and J ends were trimmed by 5 bases and 3 bases, with 14 bases remaining between them. This CDR3 spans 15 amino acids. CDR1 is SGHVS and CDR2 is FNYEAQ in the germline V gene. CDR3 sequence reads: CASSLLHGNYNEQFF. CDR3 in DNA: TGTGCCAGCAGCCTCCTGCACGGGAACTACAATGAGCAGTTCTTC.

The chain joins TRBV2 to TRBJ2-7; D may be TRBD1 or TRBD2 (6 bases each). Per the germline V gene, CDR1 is SNHLY and CDR2 is FYNNEI. V was shortened by 4 bases and J by 6 bases, with 16 bases between the two germline ends. The CDR3 extends over 14 amino acids. CDR3 bases: TGTGCCAGCAGTGGCAGGGGCGGGGAAGGCGAGCAGTACTTC. Translating it yields CASSGRGGEGEQYF. The full variable domain, completed using reference TRBV2 and TRBJ2-7, is EPEVTQTPSHQVTQMGQEVILRCVPISNHLYFYWYRQILGQKVEFLVSFYNNEISEKSEIFDDQFSVERPDGSNFTLKIRSTKLEDSAMYFCASSGRGGEGEQYFGPGTRLTVT.

This clone is a singleton in its sample. The chain couples TRBV9 to TRBJ1-2, with TRBD1 matching over 7 bases. Germline-derived CDR1 and CDR2 are SGDLS and YYNGEE. After removal of 5 bases from V and 8 bases from J, the junction contained 9 bases not matched to a gene. This CDR3 comprises 13 residues. The CDR3 sequence: CASRGGRGEGYTF. The CDR3 nucleotides read TGTGCCAGCAGAGGGGGCAGGGGAGAGGGCTACACCTTC. Full variable domain (rest looked up from reference TRBV9 and TRBJ1-2): DSGVTQTPKHLITATGQRVTLRCSPRSGDLSVYWYQQSLDQGLQFLIQYYNGEERAKGNILERFSAQQFPDLHSELNLSSLELGDSALYFCASRGGRGEGYTFGSGTRLTVV.

The chain couples TRBV19 to TRBJ2-1; 9 bases line up with TRBD2. V shed 1 base, J shed 6 bases, and the junction held 10 bases outside the gene matches. Per the germline V gene, CDR1 is LNHDA and CDR2 is SQIVND (reference sequence). There are 17 residues in the CDR3. The CDR3 DNA is TGTGCCAGTAGTATAGGCTTGGCGGGAGGGCCAGGCAATGAGCAGTTCTTC. Translating gives CASSIGLAGGPGNEQFF.

The gene calls are TRBV15 and TRBJ2-5; TRBD1 agrees at 7 bases. Trimming cost V 1 base and J 3 bases; bases outside gene matches: 5. Germline values: CDR1 LNHNV, CDR2 YYDKDF (reference sequence). This CDR3 spans 15 amino acids. CDR3 nucleotide sequence: TGTGCCACCAGCAGAGCCACCGGGACAGAAGAGACCCAGTACTTC. As protein: CATSRATGTEETQYF.

As regards this clone: The sample has other DNA sequences that encode this CDR3 too. The chain combines TRBV5-1 with TRBJ2-3; D may be TRBD1 or TRBD2 (6 bases each). V was cut by 0 bases and J by 1 base, with 12 bases left in between. There are 16 residues in the CDR3. Germline V CDR1 and CDR2: SGHRS, YFSETQ. Here the CDR3 DNA reads TGCGCCAGCAGCTTGGTTCCGGGGGCCGGCACAGATACGCAGTATTTT. It codes for CASSLVPGAGTDTQYF.

This clone appeared a single time. CDR3 region: CASSATGGGNTEAFF. The CDR3 region has the DNA TGTGCCAGCAGCGCTACAGGGGGCGGGAACACTGAAGCTTTCTTT. V and J are TRBV9 and TRBJ1-1, with TRBD1 identical over 9 bases. V was clipped by 3 bases and J by 1 base; unmatched bases: 4. The CDR3 totals 15 residues. The V gene's germline CDR1 is SGDLS and CDR2 YYNGEE.

This sequence joins TRBV6-5 and TRBJ1-1; 7 bases map to TRBD1. The V segment lost 7 bases and the J segment 1 base; nucleotides outside the gene matches: 6. This CDR3 has 14 amino acids. Germline loops: CDR1 MNHEY, CDR2 SVGAGI. CDR3 protein: CASTPTGRNTEAFF. The CDR3 nucleotides read TGTGCCAGCACACCGACAGGGCGGAACACTGAAGCTTTCTTT.

The chain couples TRBV24-1 to TRBJ2-5, with 11 bases that match TRBD1. The CDR3 length is 15 residues. The J segment lost 2 bases and the V segment lost 3 bases, leaving 1 base of the junction unmatched. Germline values: CDR1 KGHDR, CDR2 SFDVKD. CDR3 nucleotide sequence: TGTGCCACCAGTGATGGGACAGGGGGACAAGAGACCCAGTACTTC. It codes for CATSDGTGGQETQYF.

The chain combines TRBV5-4 with TRBJ2-3; tentatively, D is TRBD1 (5 bases). CDR1 is SGHNT, CDR2 YYREEE, per germline (reference sequence). V lost 2 bases to trimming and J lost 4 bases, with 11 bases between them. The CDR3 consists of 14 residues. In DNA form, the CDR3 reads TGTGCCAGCAGCTTCAGGGATTTCCCAGATACGCAGTATTTT. Translated, it gives CASSFRDFPDTQYF.